The entry below gives a single T cell receptor beta chain sequence along with its context. The antigen is not known. Germline CDR1 SNHLY, CDR2 FYNNEI. The CDR3 has 14 amino acids. Trimming removed 6 bases from V and 10 bases from J; junction bases left unmatched: 6. These data come from a study of identifying expanded T cells in peripheral blood. Produced via immunoSEQ multiplex PCR; TCRdb's table is partial and in-frame only. The sample consists of 80,000 to 90,000 clones, around 85% of them appearing once. Whole-study findings and limits: Differentially abundant clones: roughly 1.2 between replicates, 15 to 17 at about two weeks, 18 to 20 at four. Across healthy donors, higher total template counts meant significantly greater roughly two-week count variance.

V and J are TRBV2 and TRBJ2-1, with 13 bases aligning to TRBD2. The sequence derives from a person aged 18 to 75 in good health. Source material: blood. The CDR3 region is CASSETSGGGEQFF. The CDR3 DNA follows: TGTGCCAGCAGCGAAACTAGCGGGGGGGGCGAGCAGTTCTTC.